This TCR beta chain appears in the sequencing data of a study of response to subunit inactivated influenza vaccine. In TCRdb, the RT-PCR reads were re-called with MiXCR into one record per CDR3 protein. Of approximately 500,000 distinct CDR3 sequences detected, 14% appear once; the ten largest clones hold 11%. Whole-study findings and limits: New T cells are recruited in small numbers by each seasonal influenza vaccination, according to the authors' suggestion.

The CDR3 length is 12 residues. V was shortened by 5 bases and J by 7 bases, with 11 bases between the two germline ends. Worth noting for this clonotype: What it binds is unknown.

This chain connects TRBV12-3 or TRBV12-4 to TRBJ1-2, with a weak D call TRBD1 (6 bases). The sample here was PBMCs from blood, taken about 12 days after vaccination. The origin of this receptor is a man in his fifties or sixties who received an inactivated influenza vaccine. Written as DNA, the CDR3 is TGTGCCAGCAGTGGCAGGGGCGGTGGCTACACCTTC. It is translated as CASSGRGGGYTF.